Below are 12 T cell receptor beta chains sequenced from a single sample in a study of cytomegalovirus exposure and HLA in healthy donors. PCR employed 60 Vbeta and 13 Jbeta primers. Here immunoSEQ multiplex PCR was the method, and the copy in TCRdb shows in-frame clones only, minus some. Of approximately 97,000 clones listed, less than 90% were seen once; the top ten hold 2.5% to 3%. The source material was PBMCs. These receptors were taken from a middle-aged man in good health and CMV-seronegative.

This rearrangement joins TRBV6-1 to TRBJ2-7, with D possibly being TRBD2 (5 bases). This CDR3 comprises 16 residues. Germline values: CDR1 MNHNS, CDR2 SASEGT. The V end lost 2 bases, the J end lost 3 bases, and 17 bases lay between the germline ends. The CDR3 region has the DNA TGTGCCAGCAGTGAAAGGTACCTAGCTCCCAACTACGAGCAGTACTTC. This translates into CASSERYLAPNYEQYF.

A note on this clone: The same CDR3 can be traced to other DNA sequences in this sample. The chain couples TRBV2 to TRBJ2-7; 8 bases map to TRBD1. The length of the CDR3 is 14 residues. In germline, CDR1 is SNHLY, CDR2 FYNNEI. V trimming: 4 bases; J trimming: 2 bases; junction bases outside the gene matches: 4. The CDR3 bases are TGTGCCAGCAGTGTTACAGGGGGGCCCTACGAGCAGTACTTC. It yields the protein CASSVTGGPYEQYF.

V gene TRBV4-3 combines with J gene TRBJ1-2, with 8 nucleotides matching TRBD1. The V gene end was trimmed by 1 base and the J gene end by 7 bases; junction bases not matched to a gene: 8. CDR1 is LGHNA, CDR2 YSLEER, per germline. The CDR3 covers 15 residues. CDR3 loop: CASSQGGRGRGGYTF. The CDR3 DNA follows: TGCGCCAGCAGCCAAGGTGGCAGGGGGCGAGGTGGCTACACCTTC.

This chain connects TRBV6-5 to TRBJ1-2; D gene ambiguous. Germline V CDR1 and CDR2: MNHEY, SVGAGI. The CDR3 totals 13 residues. V was pared by 2 bases and J by 4 bases, with 8 bases between. CDR3 residues: CASSYPGFYGYTF. CDR3 nucleotides: TGTGCCAGCAGTTACCCGGGGTTCTATGGCTACACCTTC.

V and J are TRBV6-1 and TRBJ1-1, with D uncertain. V lost 4 bases and J 1 base, leaving 16 bases between the germline ends. The CDR3 is made up of 16 amino acids. In germline, CDR1 is MNHNS, CDR2 SASEGT. The CDR3 is CASSAYSGIQNTEAFF. The CDR3 DNA reads as TGTGCCAGCAGTGCCTACTCGGGGATTCAGAACACTGAAGCTTTCTTT.

This clone appeared a single time. This chain connects TRBV2 to TRBJ1-6, with 7 bases identical to TRBD1. In germline, CDR1 is SNHLY, CDR2 FYNNEI. The CDR3 runs to 13 residues. V shed 4 bases and J 9 bases; nucleotides not matched to a gene: 3. CDR3 amino acids: CASSGGQPSPLHF. The DNA of the CDR3 is TGTGCCAGCAGTGGGGGACAGCCTTCACCCCTCCACTTT.

J is TRBJ2-4 and V is TRBV5-4, with D possibly matching TRBD2 (5 bases). The V end lost 2 bases, the J end lost 8 bases, and 11 bases lay between the germline ends. This CDR3 comprises 13 residues. CDR1 and CDR2 from the germline V gene are SGHNT and YYREEE (reference sequence). The chain's CDR3 is CASSLDTGDIQYF. The DNA of the CDR3 is TGTGCCAGCAGCTTAGACACCGGGGACATTCAGTACTTC.

This chain uses TRBV7-3 with TRBJ2-2; TRBD2 matches 9 bases. The length of the CDR3 is 16 residues. Unmatched junction bases numbered 10, after V lost 4 bases and J lost 7 bases. Germline CDR1 and CDR2: SGHTA and FQGTGA. Here the CDR3 DNA reads TGTGCCAGCAGCTATCAAGCGGGGGGCTCCGGCGGGGAGCTGTTTTTT. Protein product: CASSYQAGGSGGELFF. The complete variable domain, with remaining parts taken from reference TRBV7-3 and TRBJ2-2, reads GAGVSQTPSNKVTEKGKYVELRCDPISGHTALYWYRQSLGQGPEFLIYFQGTGAADDSGLPNDRFFAVRPEGSVSTLKIQRTERGDSAVYLCASSYQAGGSGGELFFGEGSRLTVL.

Turning to this clone: The same CDR3 can be traced to other DNA sequences in this sample. The chain recombines TRBV25-1 with TRBJ1-1; weak D call: TRBD1 (6 bases). The CDR3 has 13 residues. Trimming cost V 4 bases and J 4 bases, with 10 bases left between them. CDR1 and CDR2 (germline): MGHDK, SYGVNS. For the CDR3, the DNA is TGTGCCAGCAGTGTGGGGGGGCTCACTGAAGCTTTCTTT. Translated: CASSVGGLTEAFF.

This clone appeared a single time. The chain joins TRBV10-3 to TRBJ2-7; 9 positions agree with TRBD1. CDR3 length: 14 amino acids. CDR1 is ENHRY and CDR2 is SYGVKD in the germline V gene. The ends lost 6 bases at V and 4 bases at J; junction bases unmatched: 7. This CDR3 is CAIRGDREGYEQYF. In DNA, the CDR3 is TGTGCCATCAGGGGGGACAGGGAGGGTTACGAGCAGTACTTC.

The V call is TRBV28, the J call TRBJ1-2; TRBD1 matches 10 bases. Germline V CDR1 and CDR2: MDHEN, SYDVKM. This CDR3 spans 16 amino acids. The V and J ends lost 10 bases and 3 bases, in that order; junction bases with no gene match: 14. The chain's CDR3 is CATPRRRDRGDYGYTF. The CDR3 bases are TGTGCCACCCCCCGGCGTCGGGACAGGGGTGACTATGGCTACACCTTC.

This chain links TRBV6-5 with TRBJ1-2, with TRBD1 matching 8 bases. The germline V gene encodes CDR1 MNHEY and CDR2 SVGAGI. This CDR3 has 15 residues. The J segment lost 7 bases and the V segment lost 0 bases, leaving 7 bases of the junction unmatched. DNA of the CDR3: TGTGCCAGCAGTTACTCGACCAGGGGGCATTTTGGCTACACCTTC. Protein: CASSYSTRGHFGYTF.